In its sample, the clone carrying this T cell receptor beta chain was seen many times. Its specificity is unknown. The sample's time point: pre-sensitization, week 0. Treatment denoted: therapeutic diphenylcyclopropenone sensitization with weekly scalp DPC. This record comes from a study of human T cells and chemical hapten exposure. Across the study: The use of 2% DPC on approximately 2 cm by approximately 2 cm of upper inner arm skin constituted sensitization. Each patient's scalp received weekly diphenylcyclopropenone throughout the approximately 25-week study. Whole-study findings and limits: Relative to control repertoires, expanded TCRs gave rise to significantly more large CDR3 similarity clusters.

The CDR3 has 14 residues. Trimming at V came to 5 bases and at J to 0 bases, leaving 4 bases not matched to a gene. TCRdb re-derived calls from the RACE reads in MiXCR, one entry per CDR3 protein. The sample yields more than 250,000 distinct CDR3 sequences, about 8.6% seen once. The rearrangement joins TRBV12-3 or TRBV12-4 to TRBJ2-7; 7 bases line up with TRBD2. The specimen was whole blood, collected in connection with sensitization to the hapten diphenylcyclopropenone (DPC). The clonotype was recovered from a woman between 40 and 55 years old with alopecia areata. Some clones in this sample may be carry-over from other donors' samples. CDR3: CASSPRTSSYEQYF. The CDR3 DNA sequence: TGTGCCAGCAGTCCCCGGACTAGCTCCTACGAGCAGTACTTC.